This TCR beta chain is drawn from a study of T cell clonotyping in hematopoietic cell transplantation. Findings and caveats of the study: Recipient TCR diversity dropped after transplant; expanded clonotypes rose from day 30 to 180. No sorting was done, leaving CD4 and CD8 contributions mixed.

Clones were sequenced by immunoSEQ multiplex PCR, and TCRdb holds only the in-frame ones, with some missing. The data contain around 9,100 clones, 60% to 80% of them singletons. Worth noting for this clone: The antigen remains undetermined.

This receptor was taken from a male patient between 40 and 49 years old who had an allogeneic stem cell transplant from a related donor, so the T cells may come from the graft donor. Some clones in this sample may be carry-over from other donors' samples. The sequencing used PBMCs, collected 180 days after allogeneic stem cell transplant.

CDR3 loop: CASYLRGQTNYGYTF. The CDR3 DNA reads as TGTGCCAGCTATTTACGCGGACAGACCAACTATGGCTACACCTTC. The chain links TRBV28 to TRBJ1-2; tentatively, D is TRBD1 (6 bases). V lost 8 bases, J lost 2 bases, and 18 bases lay in between. This CDR3 is 15 amino acids long. CDR1 MDHEN and CDR2 SYDVKM come from the germline V gene.